This note documents a single TCR beta chain sequence. This sample is part of a study of blood T cell repertoires in COVID-19. Authors' methods: Amplification of reference gene primers provided the estimated nucleated cell counts. Assay: immunoSEQ multiplex PCR; the TCRdb copy retains only in-frame clones and omits some. V and J calls and clone size are those listed in that table; D and trimming were worked out from the DNA. The sample holds 200,000 to 300,000 clones, about 79% seen once. CDR1 is SGDLS and CDR2 is YYNGEE in the germline V gene. V shed 0 bases and J shed 7 bases, with 11 bases lying between them. The CDR3 totals 14 residues.

The chain links TRBV9 to TRBJ1-5; D possibly corresponds to TRBD1 (5 bases). The sequence was collected from a woman older than 75 with acute or convalescent COVID-19. The sequenced sample was peripheral blood. DNA of the CDR3: TGTGCCAGCAGCGTAGAGGCAGGGTCGCAGCCCCAGCATTTT. Translated, it gives CASSVEAGSQPQHF.